This T cell receptor beta chain comes out of a study of cytomegalovirus exposure and HLA in healthy donors. This PCR relied on a set of 60 Vbeta primers and 13 Jbeta primers. Data came from immunoSEQ multiplex PCR; TCRdb stores just in-frame clones and leaves some out. The sample carries around 230,000 clones, over 60% recorded once. Trimming removed 4 bases from V and 6 bases from J; junction bases left unmatched: 5. Germline V lookup: CDR1 SGDLS, CDR2 YYNGEE. The CDR3 runs 13 residues. The sequencing sample was made of PBMCs. The chain employs TRBV9 and TRBJ1-2, with TRBD1 identical over 8 bases. The sequence derives from a male donor in good health and CMV-seronegative. The CDR3 region is CASSSRGPDGYTF. The CDR3 bases are TGTGCCAGCAGCTCCAGGGGGCCGGATGGCTACACCTTC.